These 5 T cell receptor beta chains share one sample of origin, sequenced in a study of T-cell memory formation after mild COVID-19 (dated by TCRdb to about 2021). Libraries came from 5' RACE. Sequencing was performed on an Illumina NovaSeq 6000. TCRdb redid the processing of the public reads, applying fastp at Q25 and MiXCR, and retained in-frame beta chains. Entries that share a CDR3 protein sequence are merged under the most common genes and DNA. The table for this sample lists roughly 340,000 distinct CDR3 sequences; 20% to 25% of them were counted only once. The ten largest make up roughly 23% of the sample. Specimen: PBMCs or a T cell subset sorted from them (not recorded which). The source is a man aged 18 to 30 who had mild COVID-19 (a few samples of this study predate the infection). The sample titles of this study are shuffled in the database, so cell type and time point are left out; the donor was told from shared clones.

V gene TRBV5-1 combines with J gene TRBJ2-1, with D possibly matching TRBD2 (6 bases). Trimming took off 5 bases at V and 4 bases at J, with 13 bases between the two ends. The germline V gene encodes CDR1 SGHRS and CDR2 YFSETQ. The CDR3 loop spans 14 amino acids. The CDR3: CASRIVGGYNEQFF. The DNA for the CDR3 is TGCGCCAGCAGAATCGTCGGAGGGTACAATGAGCAGTTCTTC. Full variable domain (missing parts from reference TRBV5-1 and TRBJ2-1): KAGVTQTPRYLIKTRGQQVTLSCSPISGHRSVSWYQQTPGQGLQFLFEYFSETQRNKGNFPGRFSGRQFSNSRSEMNVSTLELGDSALYLCASRIVGGYNEQFFGPGTRLTVL.

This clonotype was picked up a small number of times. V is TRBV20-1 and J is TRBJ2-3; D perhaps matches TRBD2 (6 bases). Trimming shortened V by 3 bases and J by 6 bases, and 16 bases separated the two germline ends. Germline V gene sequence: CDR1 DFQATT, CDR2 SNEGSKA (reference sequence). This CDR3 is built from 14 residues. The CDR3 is CSASRRGPADTQYF. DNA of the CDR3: TGCAGTGCTAGTAGGCGGGGCCCCGCGGATACGCAGTATTTT.

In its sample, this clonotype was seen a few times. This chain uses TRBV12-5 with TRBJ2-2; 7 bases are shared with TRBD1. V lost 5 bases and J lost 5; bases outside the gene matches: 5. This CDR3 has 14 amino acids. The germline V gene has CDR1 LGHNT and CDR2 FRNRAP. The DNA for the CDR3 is TGTGCTAGTGGTCCCGACAGGGTTACCGGGGAGCTGTTTTTT. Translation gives CASGPDRVTGELFF. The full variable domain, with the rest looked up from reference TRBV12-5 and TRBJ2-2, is DARVTQTPRHKVTEMGQEVTMRCQPILGHNTVFWYRQTMMQGLELLAYFRNRAPLDDSGMPKDRFSAEMPDATLATLKIQPSEPRDSAVYFCASGPDRVTGELFFGEGSRLTVL.

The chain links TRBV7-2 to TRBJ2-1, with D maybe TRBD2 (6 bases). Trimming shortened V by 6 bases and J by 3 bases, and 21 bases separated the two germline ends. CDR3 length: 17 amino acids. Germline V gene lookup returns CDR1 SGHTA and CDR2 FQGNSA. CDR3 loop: CASSSAGSGQLYNEQFF. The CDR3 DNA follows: TGTGCCAGCAGTTCCGCGGGGAGTGGTCAGCTCTACAATGAGCAGTTCTTC.

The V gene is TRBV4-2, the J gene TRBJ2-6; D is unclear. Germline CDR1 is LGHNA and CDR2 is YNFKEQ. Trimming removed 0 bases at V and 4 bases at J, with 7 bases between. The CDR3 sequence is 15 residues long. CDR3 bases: TGTGCCAGCAGCCAAGATCGGTACGGGGCCAACGTCCTGACTTTC. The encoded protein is CASSQDRYGANVLTF.